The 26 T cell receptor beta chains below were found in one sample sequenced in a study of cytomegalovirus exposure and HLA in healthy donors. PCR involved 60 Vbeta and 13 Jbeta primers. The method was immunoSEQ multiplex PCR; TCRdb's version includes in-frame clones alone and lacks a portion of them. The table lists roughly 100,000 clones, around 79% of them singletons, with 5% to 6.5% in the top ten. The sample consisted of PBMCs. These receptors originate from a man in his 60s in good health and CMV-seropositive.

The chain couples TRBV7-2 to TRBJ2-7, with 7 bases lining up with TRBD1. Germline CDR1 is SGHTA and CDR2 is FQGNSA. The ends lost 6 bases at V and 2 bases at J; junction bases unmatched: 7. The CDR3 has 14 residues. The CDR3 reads CASSSSGQTYEQYF. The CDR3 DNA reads TGTGCCAGCAGTTCATCGGGACAGACCTACGAGCAGTACTTC.

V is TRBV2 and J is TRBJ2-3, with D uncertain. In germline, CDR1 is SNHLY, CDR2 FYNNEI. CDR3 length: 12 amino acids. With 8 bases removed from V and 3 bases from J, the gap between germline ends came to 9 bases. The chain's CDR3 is CASLIQTDTQYF. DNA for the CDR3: TGTGCCAGCCTCATACAGACAGATACGCAGTATTTT. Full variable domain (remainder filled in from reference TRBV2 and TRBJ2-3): EPEVTQTPSHQVTQMGQEVILRCVPISNHLYFYWYRQILGQKVEFLVSFYNNEISEKSEIFDDQFSVERPDGSNFTLKIRSTKLEDSAMYFCASLIQTDTQYFGPGTRLTVL.

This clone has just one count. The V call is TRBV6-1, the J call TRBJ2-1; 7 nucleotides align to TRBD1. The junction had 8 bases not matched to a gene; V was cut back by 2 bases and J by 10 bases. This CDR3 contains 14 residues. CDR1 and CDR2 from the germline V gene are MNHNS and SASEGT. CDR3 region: CASSESGGRLEQFF. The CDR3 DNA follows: TGTGCCAGCAGTGAATCAGGGGGACGTTTGGAGCAGTTCTTC.

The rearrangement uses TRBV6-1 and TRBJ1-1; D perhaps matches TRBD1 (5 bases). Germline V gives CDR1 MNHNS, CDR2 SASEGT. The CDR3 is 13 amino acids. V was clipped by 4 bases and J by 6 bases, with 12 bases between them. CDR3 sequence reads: CASSGLMGPEAFF. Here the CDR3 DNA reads TGTGCCAGCAGTGGCCTTATGGGGCCTGAAGCTTTCTTT.

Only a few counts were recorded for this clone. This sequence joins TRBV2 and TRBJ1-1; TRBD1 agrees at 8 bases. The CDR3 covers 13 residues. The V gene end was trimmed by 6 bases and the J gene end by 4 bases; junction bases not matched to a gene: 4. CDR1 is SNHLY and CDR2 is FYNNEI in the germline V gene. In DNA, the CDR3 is TGTGCCAGCAGCTACAGGGGGGGCACTGAAGCTTTCTTT. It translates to CASSYRGGTEAFF.

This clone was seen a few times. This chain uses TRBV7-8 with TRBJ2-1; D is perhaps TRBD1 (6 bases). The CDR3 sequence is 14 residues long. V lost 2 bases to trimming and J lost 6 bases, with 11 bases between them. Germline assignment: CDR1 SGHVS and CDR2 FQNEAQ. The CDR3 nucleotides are TGTGCCAGCAGCTTACGGGACAAAAGCAATGAGCAGTTCTTC. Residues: CASSLRDKSNEQFF. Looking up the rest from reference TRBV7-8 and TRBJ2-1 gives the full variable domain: GAGVSQSPRYKVAKRGQDVALRCDPISGHVSLFWYQQALGQGPEFLTYFQNEAQLDKSGLPSDRFFAERPEGSVSTLKIQRTQQEDSAVYLCASSLRDKSNEQFFGPGTRLTVL.

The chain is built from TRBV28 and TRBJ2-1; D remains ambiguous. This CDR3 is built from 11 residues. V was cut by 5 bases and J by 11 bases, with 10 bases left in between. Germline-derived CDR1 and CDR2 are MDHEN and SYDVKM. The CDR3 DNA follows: TGTGCCAGCAGTCCGAGGTGGAAGCAGTTCTTC. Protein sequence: CASSPRWKQFF.

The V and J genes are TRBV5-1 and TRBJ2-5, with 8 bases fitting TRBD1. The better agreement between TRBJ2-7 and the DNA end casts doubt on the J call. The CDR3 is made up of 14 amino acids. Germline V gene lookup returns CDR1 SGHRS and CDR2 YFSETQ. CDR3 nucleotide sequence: TGCGCCAGCAGCCCGGGACAGGTCCCCTACGAGCAGTACTTC. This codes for CASSPGQVPYEQYF.

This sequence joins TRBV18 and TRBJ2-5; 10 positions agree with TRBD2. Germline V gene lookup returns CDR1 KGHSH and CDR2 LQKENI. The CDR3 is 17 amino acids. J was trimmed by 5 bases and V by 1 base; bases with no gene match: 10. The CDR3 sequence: CASSPRSSGGAGETQYF. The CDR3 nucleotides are TGTGCCAGCTCACCACGATCCAGCGGGGGGGCCGGGGAGACCCAGTACTTC.

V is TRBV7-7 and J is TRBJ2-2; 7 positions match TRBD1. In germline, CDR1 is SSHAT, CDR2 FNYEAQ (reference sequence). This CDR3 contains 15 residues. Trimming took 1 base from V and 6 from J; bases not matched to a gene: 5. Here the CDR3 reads CASSLGTGAAGELFF. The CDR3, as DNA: TGTGCCAGCAGCTTAGGAACAGGGGCGGCCGGGGAGCTGTTTTTT.

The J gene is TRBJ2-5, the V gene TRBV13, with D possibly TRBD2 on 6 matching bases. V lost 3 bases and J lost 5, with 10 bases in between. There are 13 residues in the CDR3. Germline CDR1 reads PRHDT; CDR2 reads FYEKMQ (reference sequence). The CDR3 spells CASSLRLVETQYF. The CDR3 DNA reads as TGTGCCAGCAGCTTGAGACTAGTTGAGACCCAGTACTTC.

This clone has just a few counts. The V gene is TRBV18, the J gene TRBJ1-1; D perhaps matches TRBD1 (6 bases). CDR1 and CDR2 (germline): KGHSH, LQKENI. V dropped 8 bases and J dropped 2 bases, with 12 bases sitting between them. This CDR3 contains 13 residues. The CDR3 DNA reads TGTGCCAGCAGGGGGTACCAAAACACTGAAGCTTTCTTT. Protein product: CASRGYQNTEAFF.

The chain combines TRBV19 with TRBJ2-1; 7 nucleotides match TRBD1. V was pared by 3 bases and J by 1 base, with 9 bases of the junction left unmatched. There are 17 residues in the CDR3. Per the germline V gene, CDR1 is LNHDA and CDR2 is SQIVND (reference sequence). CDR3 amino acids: CASSIPGRGISYNEQFF. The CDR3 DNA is TGTGCCAGTAGTATCCCTGGCAGGGGGATATCCTACAATGAGCAGTTCTTC. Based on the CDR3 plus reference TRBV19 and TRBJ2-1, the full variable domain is DGGITQSPKYLFRKEGQNVTLSCEQNLNHDAMYWYRQDPGQGLRLIYYSQIVNDFQKGDIAEGYSVSREKKESFPLTVTSAQKNPTAFYLCASSIPGRGISYNEQFFGPGTRLTVL.

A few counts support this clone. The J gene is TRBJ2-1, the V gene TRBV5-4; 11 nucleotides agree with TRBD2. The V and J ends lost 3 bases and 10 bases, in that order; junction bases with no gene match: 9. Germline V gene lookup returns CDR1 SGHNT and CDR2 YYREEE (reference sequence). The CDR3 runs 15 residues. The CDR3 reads CASSSLAGGGEEQFF. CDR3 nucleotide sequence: TGTGCCAGCAGCTCCCTAGCGGGGGGCGGGGAGGAGCAGTTCTTC.

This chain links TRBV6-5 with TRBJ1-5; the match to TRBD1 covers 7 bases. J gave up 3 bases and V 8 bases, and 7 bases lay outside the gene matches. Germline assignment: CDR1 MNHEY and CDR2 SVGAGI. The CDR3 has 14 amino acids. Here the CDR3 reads CASQGTADNQPQHF. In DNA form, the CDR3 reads TGTGCCAGCCAAGGGACAGCCGACAATCAGCCCCAGCATTTT.

The CDR3 protein is CATSRGGQADTQYF. CDR3 bases: TGTGCCACCAGCAGGGGTGGTCAGGCGGATACGCAGTATTTT. The chain combines TRBV15 with TRBJ2-3; D not certain. CDR3 length: 14 amino acids. Germline CDR1 reads LNHNV; CDR2 reads YYDKDF (reference sequence). Trimming cost V 3 bases and J 6 bases, with 13 bases left between them.

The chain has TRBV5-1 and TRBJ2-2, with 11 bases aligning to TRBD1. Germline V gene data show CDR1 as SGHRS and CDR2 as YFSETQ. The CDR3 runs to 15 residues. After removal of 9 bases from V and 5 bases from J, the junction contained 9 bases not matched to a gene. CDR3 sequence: CATSGTGGTTGELFF. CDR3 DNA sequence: TGCGCCACATCCGGGACAGGGGGTACTACCGGGGAGCTGTTTTTT.

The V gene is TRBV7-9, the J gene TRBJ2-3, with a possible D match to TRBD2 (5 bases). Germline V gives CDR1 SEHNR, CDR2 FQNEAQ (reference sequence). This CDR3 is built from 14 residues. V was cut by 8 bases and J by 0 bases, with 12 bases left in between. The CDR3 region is CASGPGSSTDTQYF. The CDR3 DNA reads TGTGCCAGCGGCCCGGGGAGCAGCACAGATACGCAGTATTTT. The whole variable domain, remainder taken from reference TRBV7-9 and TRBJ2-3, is DTGVSQNPRHKITKRGQNVTFRCDPISEHNRLYWYRQTLGQGPEFLTYFQNEAQLEKSRLLSDRFSAERPKGSFSTLEIQRTEQGDSAMYLCASGPGSSTDTQYFGPGTRLTVL.

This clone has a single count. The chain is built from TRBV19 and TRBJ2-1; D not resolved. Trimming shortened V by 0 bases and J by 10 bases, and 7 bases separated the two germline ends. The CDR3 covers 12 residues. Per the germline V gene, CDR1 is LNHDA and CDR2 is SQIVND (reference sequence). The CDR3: CASSIEGSEQFF. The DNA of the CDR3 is TGTGCCAGTAGTATAGAGGGTAGCGAGCAGTTCTTC.

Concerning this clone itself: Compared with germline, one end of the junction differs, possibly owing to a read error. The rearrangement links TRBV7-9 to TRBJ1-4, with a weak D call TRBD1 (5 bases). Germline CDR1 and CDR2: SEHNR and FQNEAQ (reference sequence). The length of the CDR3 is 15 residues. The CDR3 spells CSSSLEGQGFEKLFF. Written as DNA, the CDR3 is TGTTCCAGCAGCTTAGAGGGCCAGGGTTTTGAAAAACTGTTTTTT.

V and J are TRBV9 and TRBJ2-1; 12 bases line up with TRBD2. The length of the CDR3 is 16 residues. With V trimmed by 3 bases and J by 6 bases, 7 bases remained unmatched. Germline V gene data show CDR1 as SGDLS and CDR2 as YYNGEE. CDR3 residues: CASSAPGTSGSNEQFF. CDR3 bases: TGTGCCAGCAGCGCCCCAGGGACTAGCGGGTCCAATGAGCAGTTCTTC.

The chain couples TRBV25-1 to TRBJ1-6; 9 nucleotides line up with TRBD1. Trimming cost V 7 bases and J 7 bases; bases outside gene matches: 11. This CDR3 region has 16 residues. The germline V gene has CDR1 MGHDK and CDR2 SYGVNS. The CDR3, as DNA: TGTGCCAGCACCCTAGGGACAGGGAATTCCAATTCACCCCTCCACTTT. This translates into CASTLGTGNSNSPLHF.

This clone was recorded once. The CDR3 loop reads CASSPDTSSGNTIYF. The DNA for the CDR3 is TGTGCCAGCAGCCCCGACACCAGCTCTGGAAACACCATATATTTT. The rearrangement links TRBV5-6 to TRBJ1-3; D gene ambiguous. Germline values: CDR1 SGHDT, CDR2 YYEEEE. Trimming took off 4 bases at V and 0 bases at J, with 11 bases between the two ends. This CDR3 is built from 15 residues.

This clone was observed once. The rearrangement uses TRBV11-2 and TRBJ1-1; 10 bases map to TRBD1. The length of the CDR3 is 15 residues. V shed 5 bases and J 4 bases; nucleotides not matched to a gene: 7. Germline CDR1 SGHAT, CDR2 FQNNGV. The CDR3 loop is CASSARGQGGTEAFF. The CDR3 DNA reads TGTGCCAGCAGCGCCCGAGGACAGGGGGGCACTGAAGCTTTCTTT.

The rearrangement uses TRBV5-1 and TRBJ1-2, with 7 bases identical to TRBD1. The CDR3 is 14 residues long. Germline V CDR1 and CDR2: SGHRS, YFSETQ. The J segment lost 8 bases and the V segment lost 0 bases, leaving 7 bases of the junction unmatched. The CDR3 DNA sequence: TGCGCCAGCAGCTTGGACAGGGGTTCGGAAGGCTACACCTTC. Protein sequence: CASSLDRGSEGYTF.

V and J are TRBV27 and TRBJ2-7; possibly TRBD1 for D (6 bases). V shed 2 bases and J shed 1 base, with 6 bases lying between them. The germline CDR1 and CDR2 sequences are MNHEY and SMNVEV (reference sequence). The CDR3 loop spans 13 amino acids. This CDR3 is CASSLDRSYEQYF. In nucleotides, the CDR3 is TGTGCCAGCAGTTTAGACAGGTCCTACGAGCAGTACTTC.